The source of this T cell receptor (beta chain) is a study of cytomegalovirus exposure and HLA in healthy donors. Findings and limits, study-wide: Rare sequences made up most TCRs, while some public TCRs were found in many donors. Previous analysis showed most TCR beta V segments were productive about 90% or about 30% of the time. When analyzed later, a missense DCLRE1C variant was found to be linked to TCR beta V- and J-gene trimming.

Note on this clone: Its matching antigen is unknown.

PCR amplification relied on 60 Vbeta primers (plus 13 Jbeta primers). Libraries were prepared by immunoSEQ multiplex PCR; TCRdb keeps only in-frame clonotypes and omits some of them. This table holds approximately 150,000 clones, 72% found once. The source material was PBMCs. The TCR comes from a man aged 35 to 55 in good health and CMV-seronegative.

The CDR3, as DNA: TGTGCCAGCAGCTCCGATAACAGGGGGACCTACGAGCAGTACTTC. Translated, it gives CASSSDNRGTYEQYF. The chain recombines TRBV5-8 with TRBJ2-7; TRBD1 agrees at 8 bases. With V trimmed by 3 bases and J by 2 bases, 7 bases remained unmatched. This CDR3 comprises 15 residues. The germline CDR1 and CDR2 sequences are SGHTS and YDEGEE.